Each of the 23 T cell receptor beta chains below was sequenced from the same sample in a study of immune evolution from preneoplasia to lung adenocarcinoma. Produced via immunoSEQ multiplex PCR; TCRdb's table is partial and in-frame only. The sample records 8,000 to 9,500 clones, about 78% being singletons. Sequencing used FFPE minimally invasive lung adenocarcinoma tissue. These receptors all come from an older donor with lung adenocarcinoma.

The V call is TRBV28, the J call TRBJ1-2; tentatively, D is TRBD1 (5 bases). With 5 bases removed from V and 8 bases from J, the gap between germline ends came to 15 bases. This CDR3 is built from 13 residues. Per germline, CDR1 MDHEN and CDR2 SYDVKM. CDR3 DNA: TGTGCCAGCAGTCCCGGGGGTTTTAAAGGCTACACCTTC. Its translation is CASSPGGFKGYTF.

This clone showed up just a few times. The CDR3 DNA follows: TGTGCCAGCAGCCCCTTTTCTACCGGGAATGAAAAACTGTTTTTT. It translates to CASSPFSTGNEKLFF. This chain joins TRBV6-1 and TRBJ1-4, with D uncertain. Trimming cost V 6 bases and J 5 bases, with 16 bases left between them. The length of the CDR3 is 15 residues. Germline V gene lookup returns CDR1 MNHNS and CDR2 SASEGT.

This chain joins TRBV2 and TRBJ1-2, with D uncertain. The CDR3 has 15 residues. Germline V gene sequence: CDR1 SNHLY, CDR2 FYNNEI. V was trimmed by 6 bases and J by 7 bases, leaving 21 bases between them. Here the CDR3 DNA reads TGTGCCAGCAGGGCCTCCTTAGGTCCTGGGCTTGGCTACACCTTC. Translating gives CASRASLGPGLGYTF.

CDR3 region: CATSGLQDSYGYTF. In nucleotides, the CDR3 is TGTGCCACCAGCGGGCTTCAGGACAGCTATGGCTACACCTTC. The chain recombines TRBV15 with TRBJ1-2, with D perhaps matching TRBD1 (6 bases). Germline loops: CDR1 LNHNV, CDR2 YYDKDF (reference sequence). Trimming removed 5 bases from V and 4 bases from J, with 14 bases in between. The CDR3 is 14 amino acids.

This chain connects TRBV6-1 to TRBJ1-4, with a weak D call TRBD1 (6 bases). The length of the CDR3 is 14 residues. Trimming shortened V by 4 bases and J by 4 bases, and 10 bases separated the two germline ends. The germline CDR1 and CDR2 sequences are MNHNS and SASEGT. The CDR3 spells CASSADRLNEKLFF. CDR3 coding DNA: TGTGCCAGCAGTGCGGACAGACTTAATGAAAAACTGTTTTTT.

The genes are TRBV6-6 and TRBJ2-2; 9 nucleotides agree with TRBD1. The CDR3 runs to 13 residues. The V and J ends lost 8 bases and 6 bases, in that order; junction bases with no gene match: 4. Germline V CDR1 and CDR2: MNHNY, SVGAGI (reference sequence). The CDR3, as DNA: TGTGCCAGCCGGACAGGGGAATCCGGGGAGCTGTTTTTT. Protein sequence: CASRTGESGELFF.

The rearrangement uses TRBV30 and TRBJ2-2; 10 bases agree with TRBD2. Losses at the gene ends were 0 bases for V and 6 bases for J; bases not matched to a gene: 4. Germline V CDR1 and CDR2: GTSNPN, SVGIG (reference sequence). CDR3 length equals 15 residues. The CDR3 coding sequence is TGTGCCTGGAGTGTAGGGCTAGCGGGAGCCGGGGAGCTGTTTTTT. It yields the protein CAWSVGLAGAGELFF.

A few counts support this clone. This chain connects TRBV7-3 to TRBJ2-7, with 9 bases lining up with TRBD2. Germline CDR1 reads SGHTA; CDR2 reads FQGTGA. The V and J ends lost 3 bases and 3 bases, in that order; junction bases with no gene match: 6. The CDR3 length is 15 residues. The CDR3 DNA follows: TGTGCCAGCAGCTTGGCGGGAGGGCTACTCTACGAGCAGTACTTC. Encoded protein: CASSLAGGLLYEQYF.

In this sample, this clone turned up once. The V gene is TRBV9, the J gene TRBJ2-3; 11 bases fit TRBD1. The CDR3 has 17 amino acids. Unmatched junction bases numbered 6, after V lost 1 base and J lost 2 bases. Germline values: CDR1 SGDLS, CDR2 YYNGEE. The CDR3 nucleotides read TGTGCCAGCAGCGTATCAGGACAGGGGGCCTACACAGATACGCAGTATTTT. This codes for CASSVSGQGAYTDTQYF.

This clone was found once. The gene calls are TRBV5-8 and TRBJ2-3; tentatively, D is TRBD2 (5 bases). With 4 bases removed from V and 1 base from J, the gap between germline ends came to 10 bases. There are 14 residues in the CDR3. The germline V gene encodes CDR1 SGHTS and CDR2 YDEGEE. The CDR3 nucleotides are TGTGCCAGCAGCCTCCCCGGGGGCACAGATACGCAGTATTTT. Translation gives CASSLPGGTDTQYF.

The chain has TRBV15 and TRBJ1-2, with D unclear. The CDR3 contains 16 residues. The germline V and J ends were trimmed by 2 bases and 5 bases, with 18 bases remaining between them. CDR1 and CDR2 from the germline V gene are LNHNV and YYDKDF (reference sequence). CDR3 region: CATSRRHGGLGYGYTF. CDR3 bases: TGTGCCACCAGCAGACGTCATGGAGGGTTGGGGTATGGCTACACCTTC.

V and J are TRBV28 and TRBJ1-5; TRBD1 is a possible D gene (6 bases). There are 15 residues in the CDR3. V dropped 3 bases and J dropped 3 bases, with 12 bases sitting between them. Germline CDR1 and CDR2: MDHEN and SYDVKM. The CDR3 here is CASSFQQGSNQPQHF. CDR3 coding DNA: TGTGCCAGCAGTTTCCAACAGGGTTCCAATCAGCCCCAGCATTTT.

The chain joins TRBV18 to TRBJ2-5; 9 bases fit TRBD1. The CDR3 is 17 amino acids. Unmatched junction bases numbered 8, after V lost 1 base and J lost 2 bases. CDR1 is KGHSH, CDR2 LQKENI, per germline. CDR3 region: CASSPQRTGAVQETQYF. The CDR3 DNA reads TGTGCCAGCTCACCACAGCGGACAGGGGCTGTACAAGAGACCCAGTACTTC.

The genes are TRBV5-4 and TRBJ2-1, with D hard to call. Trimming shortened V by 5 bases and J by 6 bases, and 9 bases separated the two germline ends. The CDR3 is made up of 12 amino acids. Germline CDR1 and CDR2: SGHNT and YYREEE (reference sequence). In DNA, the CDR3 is TGTGCCAGCAGTGGGTCGGGCAATGAGCAGTTCTTC. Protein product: CASSGSGNEQFF.

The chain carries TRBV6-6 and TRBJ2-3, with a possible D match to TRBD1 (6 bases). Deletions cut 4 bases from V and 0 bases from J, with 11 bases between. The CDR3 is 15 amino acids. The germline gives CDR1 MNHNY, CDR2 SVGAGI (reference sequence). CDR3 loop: CASSSTGSSTDTQYF. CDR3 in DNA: TGTGCCAGCAGTTCTACAGGGTCGAGCACAGATACGCAGTATTTT.

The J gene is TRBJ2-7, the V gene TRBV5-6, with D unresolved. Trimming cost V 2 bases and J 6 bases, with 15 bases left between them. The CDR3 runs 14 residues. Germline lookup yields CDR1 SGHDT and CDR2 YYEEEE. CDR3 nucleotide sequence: TGTGCCAGCAGCTTCCTCGGAAACGGTCCCGAGCAGTACTTC. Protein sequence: CASSFLGNGPEQYF. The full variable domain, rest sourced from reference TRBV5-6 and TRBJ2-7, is DAGVTQSPTHLIKTRGQQVTLRCSPKSGHDTVSWYQQALGQGPQFIFQYYEEEERQRGNFPDRFSGHQFPNYSSELNVNALLLGDSALYLCASSFLGNGPEQYFGPGTRLTVT.

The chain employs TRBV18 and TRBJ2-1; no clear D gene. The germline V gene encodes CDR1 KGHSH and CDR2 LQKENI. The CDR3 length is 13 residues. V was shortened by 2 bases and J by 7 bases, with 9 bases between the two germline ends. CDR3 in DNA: TGTGCCAGCTCACCATCGGCGGCAAATGAGCAGTTCTTC. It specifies CASSPSAANEQFF.

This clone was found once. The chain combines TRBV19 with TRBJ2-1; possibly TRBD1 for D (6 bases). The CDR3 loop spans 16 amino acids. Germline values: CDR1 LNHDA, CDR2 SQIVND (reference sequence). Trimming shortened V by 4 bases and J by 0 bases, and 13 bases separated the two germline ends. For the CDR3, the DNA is TGTGCCAGTAGTAGAAGACAGGATAGCTCCTACAATGAGCAGTTCTTC. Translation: CASSRRQDSSYNEQFF.

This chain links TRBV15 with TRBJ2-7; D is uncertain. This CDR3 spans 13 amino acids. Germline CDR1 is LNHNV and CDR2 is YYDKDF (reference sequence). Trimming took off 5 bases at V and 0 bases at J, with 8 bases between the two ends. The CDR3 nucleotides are TGTGCCACCAGCGGGCGAGTCTCCTACGAGCAGTACTTC. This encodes CATSGRVSYEQYF.

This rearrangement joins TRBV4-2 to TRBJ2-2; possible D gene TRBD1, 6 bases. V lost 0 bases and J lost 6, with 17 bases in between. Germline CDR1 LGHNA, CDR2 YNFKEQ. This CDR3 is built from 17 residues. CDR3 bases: TGTGCCAGCAGCCAAGATGGGCAGGGGCAGACGGCCGGGGAGCTGTTTTTT. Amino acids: CASSQDGQGQTAGELFF.

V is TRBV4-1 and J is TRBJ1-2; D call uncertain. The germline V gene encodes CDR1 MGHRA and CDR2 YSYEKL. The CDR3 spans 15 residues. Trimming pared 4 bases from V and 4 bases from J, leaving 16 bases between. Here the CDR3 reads CASSPSISESYGYTF. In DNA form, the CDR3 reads TGCGCCAGCAGCCCATCTATTTCAGAAAGCTATGGCTACACCTTC.

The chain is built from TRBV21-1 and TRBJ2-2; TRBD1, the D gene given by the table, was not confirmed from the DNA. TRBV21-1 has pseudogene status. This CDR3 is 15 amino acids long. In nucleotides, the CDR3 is TGTGCCAGCAGCAAAGGGGACAGCTTCACCGGGGAGCTGTTTTTT. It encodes CASSKGDSFTGELFF.

The DNA of the CDR3 is TGTGCCAGCAGTACGGGACAGGGGGCGTACACTGAAGCTTTCTTT. It translates to CASSTGQGAYTEAFF. The chain links TRBV28 to TRBJ1-1; TRBD1 matches at 12 bases. The CDR3 loop spans 15 amino acids. Germline values: CDR1 MDHEN, CDR2 SYDVKM. Losses at the gene ends were 5 bases for V and 3 bases for J; bases not matched to a gene: 4.